The rows below give T cell receptor beta chains drawn from one sample of a study of identical twins. One entry per CDR3 protein, called by TCRdb with MiXCR from the 5' RACE reads. Among around 1.7 million distinct CDR3 sequences listed, about 32% were seen once. The sequenced material came from cord blood. All receptors derive from a newborn girl in good health. Each CDR3 is given with its conserved first and last residue. Fields, in order: J gene, clone size, V gene, D gene, CDR3 protein, CDR3 DNA. D genes are given only for firm matches. The size entry is marked missing in some rows and otherwise reads once, few, many or a size class.

TRBJ2-7 | NA | TRBV5-1 | NA | CASSLGSAGLTSYEQYF | TGCGCCAGCAGCTTGGGCTCTGCGGGCCTAACTTCCTACGAGCAGTACTTC
TRBJ2-5 | NA | TRBV20-1 | NA | CSAPREPYLGPETQYF | TGCAGTGCTCCCCGGGAGCCCTACTTAGGGCCAGAGACCCAGTACTTC
TRBJ2-4 | few | TRBV6-8 | TRBD2 | CASSYPLAGEDIQYF | TGTGCCAGCAGTTACCCCCTAGCGGGGGAGGACATTCAGTACTTC
TRBJ2-1 | NA | TRBV20-1 | TRBD2 | CSARSRLAGPEQFF | TGCAGTGCTCGTTCGAGACTAGCGGGGCCTGAGCAGTTCTTC
TRBJ2-4 | few | TRBV11-2 | NA | CASSPIPLAKNIQYF | TGTGCCAGCAGCCCTATCCCCTTAGCCAAAAACATTCAGTACTTC
TRBJ2-3 | few | TRBV6-5 | NA | CASSYTRTPSTDTQYF | TGTGCCAGCAGTTACACAAGGACACCTAGCACAGATACGCAGTATTTT
TRBJ1-2 | NA | TRBV5-1 | NA | CASSLAPGTIPRDYGYTF | TGCGCCAGCAGCTTGGCTCCCGGGACGATACCGAGGGACTATGGCTACACCTTC
TRBJ2-5 | NA | TRBV5-1 | TRBD2 | CASSLAGTSGGEETQYF | TGCGCCAGCAGCTTGGCTGGAACTAGCGGAGGGGAAGAGACCCAGTACTTC
TRBJ2-1 | NA | TRBV9 | TRBD2 | CASSTIAGAQGQFF | TGTGCCAGCAGCACAATAGCGGGGGCTCAGGGGCAGTTCTTC
TRBJ2-7 | NA | TRBV6-2/TRBV6-3 | NA | CASSYIGRGLTYEQYF | TGTGCCAGCAGTTACATCGGCAGGGGTCTTACCTACGAGCAGTACTTC
TRBJ2-3 | many | TRBV27 | NA | CASSPRGSSTDTQYF | TGTGCCAGCAGTCCGCGGGGTTCTAGCACAGATACGCAGTATTTT
TRBJ2-1 | NA | TRBV20-1 | TRBD2 | CSARAPGGPKFF | TGCAGTGCTAGAGCCCCGGGGGGGCCAAAGTTCTTC
TRBJ2-1 | few | TRBV20-1 | NA | CSARPRTEGSYNEQFF | TGCAGTGCTAGGCCCCGTACGGAGGGCTCCTACAATGAGCAGTTCTTC
TRBJ2-7 | many | TRBV7-9 | NA | CASSMDSSYEQYF | TGTGCCAGCTCGATGGACTCCTCCTACGAGCAGTACTTC
TRBJ1-1 | NA | TRBV29-1 | NA | CSVGAGVRTEAFF | TGCAGCGTTGGGGCAGGGGTTCGGACTGAAGCTTTCTTT
TRBJ2-3 | NA | TRBV6-4 | TRBD2 | CASSVPSGGANGRTDTQYF | TGTGCCAGCAGTGTACCCAGCGGGGGGGCCAATGGTCGCACAGATACGCAGTATTTT
TRBJ2-1 | many | TRBV29-1 | NA | CSVEDRRTSYNEQFF | TGCAGCGTTGAAGATCGGCGGACCTCCTACAATGAGCAGTTCTTC
TRBJ2-7 | many | TRBV27 | NA | CASSLGGGASYEQYF | TGTGCCAGCAGTTTAGGGGGAGGAGCCTCCTACGAGCAGTACTTC
TRBJ1-1 | few | TRBV18 | NA | CASSPQGYGTEAFF | TGTGCCAGCTCACCACAGGGGTATGGCACTGAAGCTTTCTTT
TRBJ2-7 | few | TRBV12-3/TRBV12-4 | NA | CASNRASSPYNEQYF | TGTGCCAGCAATCGGGCGAGTTCACCTTACAATGAGCAGTACTTC
TRBJ2-3 | NA | TRBV2 | TRBD2 | CASHGLAGALTQYF | TGTGCCAGCCATGGACTAGCGGGAGCACTTACGCAGTATTTT
TRBJ1-4 | few | TRBV27 | NA | CASSLSIRGEKLFF | TGTGCCAGCAGTTTAAGTATCAGGGGTGAAAAACTGTTTTTT
TRBJ2-3 | NA | TRBV20-1 | TRBD2 | CSAGVAGSTDTQYF | TGCAGTGCTGGGGTAGCGGGGAGCACAGATACGCAGTATTTT
TRBJ1-2 | NA | TRBV6-5 | NA | CASSRQGQIYGYTF | TGTGCCAGCAGCCGCCAAGGACAGATCTATGGCTACACCTTC
TRBJ1-1 | NA | TRBV29-1 | NA | CSVDPGKNTEAFF | TGCAGCGTTGATCCAGGGAAGAACACTGAAGCTTTCTTT
TRBJ2-7 | NA | TRBV20-1 | TRBD2 | CSARLAGFPYEQYF | TGCAGTGCTAGACTAGCGGGATTCCCCTACGAGCAGTACTTC
TRBJ1-1 | few | TRBV29-1 | NA | CSVGYRTPGGTEAFF | TGCAGCGTTGGCTATCGGACCCCCGGAGGAACTGAAGCTTTCTTT
TRBJ2-7 | once | TRBV13 | TRBD1 | CASSSIRGQVNCEQYF | TGTGCCAGCAGCTCAATCCGGGGACAGGTGAACTGCGAGCAGTACTTC
TRBJ1-1 | NA | TRBV3-1 | NA | CASSPHHRFRETEAFF | TGTGCCAGCAGCCCTCATCACAGGTTTCGTGAAACTGAAGCTTTCTTT